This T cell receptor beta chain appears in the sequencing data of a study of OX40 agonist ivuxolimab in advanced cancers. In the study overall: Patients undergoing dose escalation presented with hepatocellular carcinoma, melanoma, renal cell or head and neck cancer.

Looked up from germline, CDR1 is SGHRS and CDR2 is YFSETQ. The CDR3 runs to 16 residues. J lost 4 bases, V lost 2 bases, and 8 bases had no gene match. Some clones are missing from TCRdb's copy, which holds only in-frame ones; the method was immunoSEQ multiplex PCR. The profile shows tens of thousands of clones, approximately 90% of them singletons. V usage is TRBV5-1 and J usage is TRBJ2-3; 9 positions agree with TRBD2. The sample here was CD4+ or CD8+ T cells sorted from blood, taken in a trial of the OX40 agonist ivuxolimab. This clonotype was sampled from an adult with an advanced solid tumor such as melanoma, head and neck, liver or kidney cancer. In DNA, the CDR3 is TGCGCCAGCAGCTTTTGGAGTAGCGGGAGACCAGATACGCAGTATTTT. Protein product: CASSFWSSGRPDTQYF.